The rows below give T cell receptor beta chains drawn from one sample of a study of blood T cell repertoires in COVID-19. Repertoires were generated with immunoSEQ multiplex PCR, while TCRdb's copy carries only in-frame clones and drops some. Found here are 130,000 to 150,000 clones, roughly 88% of them singletons; the top ten hold 6.5% to 9.5%. The sample comprised peripheral blood. These TCRs come from a woman between 55 and 75 years old with COVID-19, enrolled during active disease. Both conserved end residues are part of each CDR3. Each record gives: clone size, D gene, J gene, V gene, CDR3 DNA, CDR3 protein. A D gene is named only where the DNA matches it firmly. Clone size is given for some rows only: seen once, a few or many times, or a class if the clone is expanded.

abundance: .; d_gene: .; j_gene: TRBJ2-5; v_gene: TRBV30; CDR3nt: TGTGCCTCCTCGTGGGGGGAAACGGAGACCCAGTACTTC; CDR3aa: CASSWGETETQYF
abundance: .; d_gene: .; j_gene: TRBJ1-5; v_gene: TRBV19; CDR3nt: TGTGCCAGTAGTAGGCGGGACGAGGGAAGGGCTCAGCCCCAGCATTTT; CDR3aa: CASSRRDEGRAQPQHF
abundance: .; d_gene: TRBD2; j_gene: TRBJ2-1; v_gene: TRBV7-2; CDR3nt: TGTGCCAGCATCCAACGGGGGGGCCGGTACAATGAGCAGTTCTTC; CDR3aa: CASIQRGGRYNEQFF
abundance: .; d_gene: .; j_gene: TRBJ1-4; v_gene: TRBV11-2; CDR3nt: TGTGCCAGCAGCTTAGATCTGAGGGCTTCTAGTGAAAAACTGTTTTTT; CDR3aa: CASSLDLRASSEKLFF
abundance: .; d_gene: .; j_gene: TRBJ1-6; v_gene: TRBV28; CDR3nt: TGTGCCAGCAGTTTGGGAGGGGTCAATTCACCCCTCCACTTT; CDR3aa: CASSLGGVNSPLHF
abundance: .; d_gene: .; j_gene: TRBJ2-7; v_gene: TRBV5-8; CDR3nt: TGTGCCAGCAGCTTGGAGGGGATGTACTACGAGCAGTACTTC; CDR3aa: CASSLEGMYYEQYF
abundance: once; d_gene: .; j_gene: TRBJ1-1; v_gene: TRBV18; CDR3nt: TGTGCCAGCTCCGCAGAGGGGAACACTGAAGCTTTCTTT; CDR3aa: CASSAEGNTEAFF
abundance: .; d_gene: TRBD1; j_gene: TRBJ2-5; v_gene: TRBV29-1; CDR3nt: TGCAGCGGCCGGGACAGCTCAGAGACCCAGTACTTC; CDR3aa: CSGRDSSETQYF
abundance: .; d_gene: TRBD2; j_gene: TRBJ2-7; v_gene: TRBV5-1; CDR3nt: TGCGCCAGCAGCTTGGTGCCTAGCGGGGGGGCGAAAAATAGCTACGAGCAGTACTTC; CDR3aa: CASSLVPSGGAKNSYEQYF
abundance: .; d_gene: TRBD1; j_gene: TRBJ2-3; v_gene: TRBV18; CDR3nt: TGTGCCAGCTCCCTTCGGCAGGGGGCAGGCACAGATACGCAGTATTTT; CDR3aa: CASSLRQGAGTDTQYF
abundance: .; d_gene: TRBD2; j_gene: TRBJ2-1; v_gene: TRBV9; CDR3nt: TGTGCCAGCAGCGTAGAAAGCGGGGGGGCTCTCCGCAATGAGCAGTTCTTC; CDR3aa: CASSVESGGALRNEQFF
abundance: .; d_gene: TRBD1; j_gene: TRBJ1-1; v_gene: TRBV5-1; CDR3nt: TGCGCCAGCAGCAGGACAGGGAACACTGAAGCTTTCTTT; CDR3aa: CASSRTGNTEAFF
abundance: .; d_gene: .; j_gene: TRBJ2-7; v_gene: TRBV2; CDR3nt: TGTGCCAGCAGTGAAAGTTTGTCAGGCAGGGACTACGAGCAGTACTTC; CDR3aa: CASSESLSGRDYEQYF
abundance: .; d_gene: .; j_gene: TRBJ2-2; v_gene: TRBV7-2; CDR3nt: TGTGCCAGCAGCTCCCTGATAGACAGCACGAACACCGGGGAGCTGTTTTTT; CDR3aa: CASSSLIDSTNTGELFF
abundance: .; d_gene: TRBD1; j_gene: TRBJ2-7; v_gene: TRBV6-5; CDR3nt: TGTGCCAGCAGCTCAAGACAGGGGGCCGAGCAGTACTTC; CDR3aa: CASSSRQGAEQYF
abundance: .; d_gene: TRBD1; j_gene: TRBJ1-5; v_gene: TRBV19; CDR3nt: TGTGCCAGTATCGCAAGGGGACAGGGTCAGGAACAGCCCCAGCATTTT; CDR3aa: CASIARGQGQEQPQHF
abundance: .; d_gene: TRBD2; j_gene: TRBJ2-5; v_gene: TRBV7-2; CDR3nt: TGTGCCAGCAGCTTAGCGCATCTAGCGGGGGAGACCCAGTACTTC; CDR3aa: CASSLAHLAGETQYF
abundance: .; d_gene: TRBD1; j_gene: TRBJ1-1; v_gene: TRBV18; CDR3nt: TGTGCCAGCTCACCCCGACAGGGGGCGGTTTTGAACACTGAAGCTTTCTTT; CDR3aa: CASSPRQGAVLNTEAFF
abundance: .; d_gene: .; j_gene: TRBJ2-1; v_gene: TRBV27; CDR3nt: TGTGCCAGCAGTCCACTTGTGGCAGGGGTTCGTGTAAGGTTCTTC; CDR3aa: CASSPLVAGVRVRFF
abundance: once; d_gene: TRBD1; j_gene: TRBJ1-1; v_gene: TRBV29-1; CDR3nt: TGCAGCGTCTCAAGGACAGGGAGTGAAACTGAAGCTTTCTTT; CDR3aa: CSVSRTGSETEAFF
abundance: .; d_gene: .; j_gene: TRBJ1-2; v_gene: TRBV10-3; CDR3nt: TGTGCCATCAGTGAGTCCCTCTCCGGCTACACCTTC; CDR3aa: CAISESLSGYTF
abundance: .; d_gene: .; j_gene: TRBJ2-7; v_gene: TRBV9; CDR3nt: TGTGCCAGCAGCGTCGATCCAGGCTGGACCTACGAGCAGTACTTC; CDR3aa: CASSVDPGWTYEQYF
abundance: .; d_gene: .; j_gene: TRBJ1-2; v_gene: TRBV5-1; CDR3nt: TGCGCCAGCAGCTTGACAGGGAATAACTATGGCTACACCTTC; CDR3aa: CASSLTGNNYGYTF
abundance: .; d_gene: TRBD1; j_gene: TRBJ2-3; v_gene: TRBV9; CDR3nt: TGTGCCAGCAGCGGCTACAGGACAGGGCGAACAGATACGCAGTATTTT; CDR3aa: CASSGYRTGRTDTQYF
abundance: .; d_gene: TRBD2; j_gene: TRBJ2-5; v_gene: TRBV5-4; CDR3nt: TGTGCCACCTCACCCCCAACGGGGGGGGAGACCCAGTACTTC; CDR3aa: CATSPPTGGETQYF
abundance: .; d_gene: .; j_gene: TRBJ1-1; v_gene: TRBV7-3; CDR3nt: TGTGCCAGCAGCTTAAATGCAGGAACCGGAGAAGCTTTCTTT; CDR3aa: CASSLNAGTGEAFF
abundance: once; d_gene: .; j_gene: TRBJ1-3; v_gene: TRBV6-5; CDR3nt: TGTGCCAGCAGGGGCTGGGTTTCTGGAAACACCATATATTTT; CDR3aa: CASRGWVSGNTIYF
abundance: .; d_gene: TRBD1; j_gene: TRBJ1-5; v_gene: TRBV18; CDR3nt: TGTGCCAGCTCAAAGGAGGGGGCCGGGGGACAGCCCCAGCATTTT; CDR3aa: CASSKEGAGGQPQHF
abundance: .; d_gene: TRBD1; j_gene: TRBJ2-7; v_gene: TRBV7-2; CDR3nt: TGTGCCAGCAGTCCCCCGGGACAGAAGTACGAGCAGTACTTC; CDR3aa: CASSPPGQKYEQYF
abundance: .; d_gene: .; j_gene: TRBJ2-3; v_gene: TRBV10-3; CDR3nt: TGTGCCATCAGTGAAGGTAGCGGTAGCACAGATACGCAGTATTTT; CDR3aa: CAISEGSGSTDTQYF
abundance: .; d_gene: .; j_gene: TRBJ2-7; v_gene: TRBV19; CDR3nt: TGTGCCAGTAGTATACTGGGGGGATCCTACGAGCAGTACTTC; CDR3aa: CASSILGGSYEQYF
abundance: .; d_gene: TRBD1; j_gene: TRBJ1-6; v_gene: TRBV11-1; CDR3nt: TGTGCCAGCAGCTTAGGAACAGGGGATAATTCACCCCTCCACTTT; CDR3aa: CASSLGTGDNSPLHF
abundance: once; d_gene: .; j_gene: TRBJ2-3; v_gene: TRBV5-1; CDR3nt: TGCGCCAGCAGCTCCGGACTTGGGGACTCTGGCACAGATACGCAGTATTTT; CDR3aa: CASSSGLGDSGTDTQYF
abundance: .; d_gene: .; j_gene: TRBJ1-6; v_gene: TRBV5-1; CDR3nt: TGCGCCAGCAGCTCCCGACAGCAGACCTACTATAATTCACCCCTCCACTTT; CDR3aa: CASSSRQQTYYNSPLHF
abundance: .; d_gene: .; j_gene: TRBJ2-2; v_gene: TRBV19; CDR3nt: TGTGCCAGTAGTATATGGGCGGGCGGGGCGAACACCGGGGAGCTGTTTTTT; CDR3aa: CASSIWAGGANTGELFF
abundance: .; d_gene: TRBD1; j_gene: TRBJ1-1; v_gene: TRBV7-9; CDR3nt: TGTGCCAGCAGCTTTTTTCAGGGGGCGCCGAACACTGAAGCTTTCTTT; CDR3aa: CASSFFQGAPNTEAFF
abundance: few; d_gene: TRBD2; j_gene: TRBJ2-7; v_gene: TRBV10-3; CDR3nt: TGTGCCATCAAGGGCGGGGGATTCTACGAGCAGTACTTC; CDR3aa: CAIKGGGFYEQYF
abundance: .; d_gene: .; j_gene: TRBJ2-5; v_gene: TRBV1; CDR3nt: TGCACCAGCAGCCAAGATTGGGCAGGCAACCAAGAGACCCAGTACTTC; CDR3aa: CTSSQDWAGNQETQYF
abundance: few; d_gene: .; j_gene: TRBJ1-6; v_gene: TRBV3-1/TRBV3-2; CDR3nt: TGTGCCAGCAGCCAAGACCCTGGGAGGTCACCCCTCCACTTT; CDR3aa: CASSQDPGRSPLHF
abundance: .; d_gene: .; j_gene: TRBJ2-3; v_gene: TRBV9; CDR3nt: TGTGCCAGCAGCGTAGGGGCCAGGGAGGTAACAGATACGCAGTATTTT; CDR3aa: CASSVGAREVTDTQYF
abundance: .; d_gene: .; j_gene: TRBJ1-1; v_gene: TRBV18; CDR3nt: TGTGCCAGCTCACCACTAGCCGGAATAGAGAACACTGAAGCTTTCTTT; CDR3aa: CASSPLAGIENTEAFF
abundance: .; d_gene: TRBD1; j_gene: TRBJ1-2; v_gene: TRBV2; CDR3nt: TGTGCCAGCAGTGAGTCGACAGGGGGCTTCTATGGCTACACCTTC; CDR3aa: CASSESTGGFYGYTF
abundance: few; d_gene: .; j_gene: TRBJ1-4; v_gene: TRBV11-2; CDR3nt: TGTGCCAGCAGCTTAGGGGGGGCAACTAATGAAAAACTGTTTTTT; CDR3aa: CASSLGGATNEKLFF
abundance: .; d_gene: TRBD2; j_gene: TRBJ2-3; v_gene: TRBV30; CDR3nt: TGTGCCTCCTCCGGACTAGCGGGGGGTGATACGCAGTATTTT; CDR3aa: CASSGLAGGDTQYF
abundance: .; d_gene: TRBD1; j_gene: TRBJ1-4; v_gene: TRBV18; CDR3nt: TGTGCCAGCTCCCCGAGACAGGGGAACGATAATGAAAAACTGTTTTTT; CDR3aa: CASSPRQGNDNEKLFF
abundance: .; d_gene: .; j_gene: TRBJ2-2; v_gene: TRBV4-2; CDR3nt: TGTGCCAGCAGCCAAGATCCCCAGGGATTAACCGGGGAGCTGTTTTTT; CDR3aa: CASSQDPQGLTGELFF
abundance: .; d_gene: TRBD2; j_gene: TRBJ2-1; v_gene: TRBV10-3; CDR3nt: TGTGCCATCAGTGAGTCGACTGCGGGGGGGCCGAGTGAGCAGTTCTTC; CDR3aa: CAISESTAGGPSEQFF
abundance: few; d_gene: .; j_gene: TRBJ1-2; v_gene: TRBV11-1; CDR3nt: TGTGCCAGCAGCTCCCAGGACAGCTATGGCTACACCTTC; CDR3aa: CASSSQDSYGYTF
abundance: .; d_gene: TRBD1; j_gene: TRBJ1-3; v_gene: TRBV12-5; CDR3nt: TGTGCTAGTGGACGGGACAGGGGAAACACCATATATTTT; CDR3aa: CASGRDRGNTIYF
abundance: .; d_gene: TRBD1; j_gene: TRBJ2-5; v_gene: TRBV5-1; CDR3nt: TGCGCCAGCTGGACAGGGCCGGGGGAGACCCAGTACTTC; CDR3aa: CASWTGPGETQYF
abundance: .; d_gene: .; j_gene: TRBJ2-5; v_gene: TRBV12-3/TRBV12-4; CDR3nt: TGTGCCAGCAGTGCTGGGCTACAAGAGACCCAGTACTTC; CDR3aa: CASSAGLQETQYF
abundance: .; d_gene: TRBD2; j_gene: TRBJ2-1; v_gene: TRBV24-1; CDR3nt: TGTGCCACCAGTCACCCCGTAGCAGGGAGGGAAGATGAGCAGTTCTTC; CDR3aa: CATSHPVAGREDEQFF
abundance: .; d_gene: TRBD1; j_gene: TRBJ1-2; v_gene: TRBV4-1; CDR3nt: TGCGCCAGCAGCCAAGATCCACCTTTTCTCACAGGGGGCCGGGGCTACACCTTC; CDR3aa: CASSQDPPFLTGGRGYTF
abundance: .; d_gene: TRBD1; j_gene: TRBJ2-7; v_gene: TRBV27; CDR3nt: TGTGCCAGCAGCTTATCCGGGACAGTTTCCTACGAGCAGTACTTC; CDR3aa: CASSLSGTVSYEQYF
abundance: few; d_gene: .; j_gene: TRBJ2-5; v_gene: TRBV7-2; CDR3nt: TGTGCCAGCAGCTTAGGAGGGAGGCGAGAGACCCAGTACTTC; CDR3aa: CASSLGGRRETQYF
abundance: .; d_gene: TRBD2; j_gene: TRBJ2-3; v_gene: TRBV7-3; CDR3nt: TGTGCCAGCAGCTTAACTAGCGGGGGGGCGGATACGCAGTATTTT; CDR3aa: CASSLTSGGADTQYF
abundance: .; d_gene: TRBD2; j_gene: TRBJ2-7; v_gene: TRBV18; CDR3nt: TGTGCCAGCTCACCCCGAACTAGCGGGGGGACCTACGAGCAGTACTTC; CDR3aa: CASSPRTSGGTYEQYF
abundance: .; d_gene: TRBD1; j_gene: TRBJ1-5; v_gene: TRBV12-5; CDR3nt: TGTGCTAGTGGTTTGAAGGACAGGGCACAGCCCCAGCATTTT; CDR3aa: CASGLKDRAQPQHF
abundance: .; d_gene: TRBD1; j_gene: TRBJ1-5; v_gene: TRBV13; CDR3nt: TGTGCCAGCAGCAACCAGGGGGCTCAACCCCAGCATTTT; CDR3aa: CASSNQGAQPQHF
abundance: .; d_gene: TRBD1; j_gene: TRBJ2-7; v_gene: TRBV4-2; CDR3nt: TGTGCCAGCAGCCAGTGGGACAGCACCTACGAGCAGTACTTC; CDR3aa: CASSQWDSTYEQYF